The present TCR beta chain was sequenced within a study of shared clonotypes between healthy human individuals. Turning to the study itself: The plates for each donor numbered three CD4 naive, three CD4 memory, two CD8 naive and one CD8 memory.

Samples underwent the assay at deep level. Each PCR replicate from the sorted subsets contained 200 to 250 ng DNA, which is some 30,000 T cell genomes. Libraries were prepared by immunoSEQ multiplex PCR; TCRdb keeps only in-frame clonotypes and omits some of them. This repertoire shows 950,000 to 1,100,000 clones, around three quarters found once; its top ten account for 0.6% to 0.75%. From germline, CDR1 is SGHDN and CDR2 FVKESK. Trimming took 3 bases from V and 6 from J, leaving 18 bases between them. The CDR3 covers 16 residues. Investigators divided CD4+ cells into CD45RA+ naive and CD45RA-negative memory subsets.

The sample comprised memory CD4+ T cells from PBMCs. Subset meaning: CD45RA-negative fraction. The clonotype comes from a man aged 18-30 years in good health. Some clones in this sample may be carry-over from other donors' samples. V and J are TRBV14 and TRBJ1-5, with D possibly being TRBD1 (6 bases). CDR3 amino acids: CASSHLHGRGSQPQHF. As DNA, the CDR3 is TGTGCCAGCAGCCATCTCCACGGGAGGGGGAGTCAGCCCCAGCATTTT. Full variable domain (outside the CDR3, taken from reference TRBV14 and TRBJ1-5): EAGVTQFPSHSVIEKGQTVTLRCDPISGHDNLYWYRRVMGKEIKFLLHFVKESKQDESGMPNNRFLAERTGGTYSTLKVQPAELEDSGVYFCASSHLHGRGSQPQHFGDGTRLSIL.